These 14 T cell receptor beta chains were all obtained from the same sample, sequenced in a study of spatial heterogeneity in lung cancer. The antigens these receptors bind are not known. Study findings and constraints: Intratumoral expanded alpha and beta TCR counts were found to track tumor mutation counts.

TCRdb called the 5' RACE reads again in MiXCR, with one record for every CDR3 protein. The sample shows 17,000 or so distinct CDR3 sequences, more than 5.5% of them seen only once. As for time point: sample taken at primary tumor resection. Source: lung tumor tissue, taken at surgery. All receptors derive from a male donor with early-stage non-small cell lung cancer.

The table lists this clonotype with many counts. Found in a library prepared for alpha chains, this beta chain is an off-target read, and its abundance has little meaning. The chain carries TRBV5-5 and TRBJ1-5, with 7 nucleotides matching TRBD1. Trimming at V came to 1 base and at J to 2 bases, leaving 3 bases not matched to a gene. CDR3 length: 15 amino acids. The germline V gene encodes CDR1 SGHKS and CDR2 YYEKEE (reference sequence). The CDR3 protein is CASSLFTGGNQPQHF. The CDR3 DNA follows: TGTGCCAGCAGCTTGTTTACAGGGGGCAATCAGCCCCAGCATTTT.

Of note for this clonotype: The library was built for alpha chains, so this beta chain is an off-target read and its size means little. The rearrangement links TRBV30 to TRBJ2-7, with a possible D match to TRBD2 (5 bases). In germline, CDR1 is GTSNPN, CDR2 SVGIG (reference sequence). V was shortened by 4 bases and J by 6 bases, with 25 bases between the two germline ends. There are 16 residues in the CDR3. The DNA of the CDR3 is TGTGCCTGGATAAGTCCCACTGGGAGTTACCCTCGCGAGCAGTACTTC. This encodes CAWISPTGSYPREQYF.

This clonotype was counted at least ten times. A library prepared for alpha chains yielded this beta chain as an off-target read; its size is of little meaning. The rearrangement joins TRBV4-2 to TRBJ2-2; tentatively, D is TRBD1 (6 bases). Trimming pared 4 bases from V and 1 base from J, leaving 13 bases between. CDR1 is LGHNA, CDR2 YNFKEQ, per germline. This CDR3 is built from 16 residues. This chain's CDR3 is CASSRALGQNTGELFF. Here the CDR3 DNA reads TGTGCCAGCAGCCGGGCCCTGGGACAGAACACCGGGGAGCTGTTTTTT.

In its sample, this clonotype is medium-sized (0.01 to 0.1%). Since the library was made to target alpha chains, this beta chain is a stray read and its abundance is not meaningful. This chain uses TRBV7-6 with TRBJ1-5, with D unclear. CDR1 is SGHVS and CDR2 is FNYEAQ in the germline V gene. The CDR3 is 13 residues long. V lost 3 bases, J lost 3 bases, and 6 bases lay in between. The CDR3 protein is CASSLDVNQPQHF. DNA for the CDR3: TGTGCCAGCAGCTTGGATGTCAATCAGCCCCAGCATTTT.

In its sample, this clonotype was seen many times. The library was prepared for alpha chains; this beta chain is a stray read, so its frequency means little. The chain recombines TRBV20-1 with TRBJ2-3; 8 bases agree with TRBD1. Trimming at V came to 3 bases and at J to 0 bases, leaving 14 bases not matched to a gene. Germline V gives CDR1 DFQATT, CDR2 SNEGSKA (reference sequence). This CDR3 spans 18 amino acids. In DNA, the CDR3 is TGCAGTGCTAGGGACCGCACAGGGGGTCCTTCTAGCACAGATACGCAGTATTTT. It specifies CSARDRTGGPSSTDTQYF.

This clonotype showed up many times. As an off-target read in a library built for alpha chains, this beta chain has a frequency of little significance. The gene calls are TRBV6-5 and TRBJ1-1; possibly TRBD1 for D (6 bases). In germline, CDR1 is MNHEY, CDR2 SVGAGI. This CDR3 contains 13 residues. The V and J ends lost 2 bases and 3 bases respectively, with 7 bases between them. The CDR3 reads CASSYNRDTEAFF. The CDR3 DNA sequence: TGTGCCAGCAGTTACAACAGGGACACTGAAGCTTTCTTT.

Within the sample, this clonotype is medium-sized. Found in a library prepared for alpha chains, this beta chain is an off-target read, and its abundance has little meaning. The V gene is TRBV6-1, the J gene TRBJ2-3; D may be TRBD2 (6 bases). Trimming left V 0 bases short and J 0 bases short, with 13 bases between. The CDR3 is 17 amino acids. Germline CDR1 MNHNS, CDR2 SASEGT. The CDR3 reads CASSEALASVSTDTQYF. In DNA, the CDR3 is TGTGCCAGCAGTGAAGCGCTGGCTAGCGTTAGCACAGATACGCAGTATTTT.

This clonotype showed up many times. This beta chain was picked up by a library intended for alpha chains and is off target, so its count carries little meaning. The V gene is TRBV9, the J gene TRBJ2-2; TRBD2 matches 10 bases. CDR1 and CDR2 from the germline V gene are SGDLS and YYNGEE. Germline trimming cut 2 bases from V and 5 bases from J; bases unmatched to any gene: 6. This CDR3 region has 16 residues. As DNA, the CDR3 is TGTGCCAGCAGCGTCCTAGCGGGAGTAGGTACCGGGGAGCTGTTTTTT. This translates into CASSVLAGVGTGELFF.

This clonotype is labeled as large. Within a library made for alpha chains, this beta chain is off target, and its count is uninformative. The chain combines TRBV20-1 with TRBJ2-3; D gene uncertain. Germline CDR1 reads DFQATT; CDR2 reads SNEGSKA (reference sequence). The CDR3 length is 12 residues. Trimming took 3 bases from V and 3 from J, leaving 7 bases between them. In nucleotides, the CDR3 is TGCAGTGCTAGTCGAGAGACAGATACGCAGTATTTT. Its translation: CSASRETDTQYF.

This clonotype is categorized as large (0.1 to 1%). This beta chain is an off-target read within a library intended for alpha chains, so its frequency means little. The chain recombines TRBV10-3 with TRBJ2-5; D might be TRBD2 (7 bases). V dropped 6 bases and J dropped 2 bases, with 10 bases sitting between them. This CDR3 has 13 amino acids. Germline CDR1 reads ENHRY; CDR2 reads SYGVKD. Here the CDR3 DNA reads TGTGCCATCAGAGGGGGGGAACAAGAGACCCAGTACTTC. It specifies CAIRGGEQETQYF.

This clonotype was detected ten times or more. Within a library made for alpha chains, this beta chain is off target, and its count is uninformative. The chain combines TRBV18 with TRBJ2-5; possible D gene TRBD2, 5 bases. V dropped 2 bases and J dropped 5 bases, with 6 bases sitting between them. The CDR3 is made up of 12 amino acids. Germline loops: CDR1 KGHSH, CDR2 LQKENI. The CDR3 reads CASSPGEETQYF. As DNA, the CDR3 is TGTGCCAGCTCACCAGGGGAGGAGACCCAGTACTTC.

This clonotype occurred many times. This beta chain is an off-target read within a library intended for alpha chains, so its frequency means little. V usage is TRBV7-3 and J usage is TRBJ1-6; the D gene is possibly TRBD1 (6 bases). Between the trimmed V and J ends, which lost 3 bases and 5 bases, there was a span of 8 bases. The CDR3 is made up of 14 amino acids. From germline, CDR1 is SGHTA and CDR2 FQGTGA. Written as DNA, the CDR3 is TGTGCCAGCAGCTTCGGGACAAATAATTCACCCCTCCACTTT. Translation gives CASSFGTNNSPLHF.

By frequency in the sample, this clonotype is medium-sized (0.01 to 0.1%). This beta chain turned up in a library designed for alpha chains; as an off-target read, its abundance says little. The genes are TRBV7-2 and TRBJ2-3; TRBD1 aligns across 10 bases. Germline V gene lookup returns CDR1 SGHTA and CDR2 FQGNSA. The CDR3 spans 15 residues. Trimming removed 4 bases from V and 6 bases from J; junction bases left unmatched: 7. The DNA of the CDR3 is TGTGCCAGCAGCTCCCGACAGGGGGCGGGGGATACGCAGTATTTT. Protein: CASSSRQGAGDTQYF.

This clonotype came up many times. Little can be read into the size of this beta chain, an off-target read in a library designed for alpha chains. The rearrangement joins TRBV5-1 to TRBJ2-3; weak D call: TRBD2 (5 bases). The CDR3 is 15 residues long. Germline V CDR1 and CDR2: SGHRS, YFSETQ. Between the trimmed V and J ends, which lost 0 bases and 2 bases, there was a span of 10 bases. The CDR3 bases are TGCGCCAGCAGCTTGGGATCGGGGTACACAGATACGCAGTATTTT. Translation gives CASSLGSGYTDTQYF.